Shown below are 11 T cell receptor beta chains from a single sample sequenced in a study of PD-L1 blockade in urothelial cancer (dated by TCRdb to the late 2010s). The protocol used for the library was the immunoSEQ multiplex PCR assay. In TCRdb, the immuneACCESS table is reduced to in-frame sequences with V and J assigned. These tables do not hold every clone; where another copy was compared, an unresolved V gene accounts for under half, and the others remain unexplained. Within this sample are roughly 50,000 clones, with around 80% of them counted one time only. The ten largest clones take up approximately 8.8% of the sample. Read against the paper, the sample's time point label means: peripheral blood 6 weeks after treatment start. This specimen consisted of PBMCs, obtained around atezolizumab (anti-PD-L1) treatment. These receptors were obtained from a man aged 65-85 years with urothelial cancer.

The V and J genes are TRBV11-2 and TRBJ1-2; a possible D gene is TRBD1 (6 bases). The V gene lost 4 bases and the J gene lost 4 bases, with 16 bases spanning the gap. CDR3 length: 15 residues. Germline V CDR1 and CDR2: SGHAT, FQNNGV. The CDR3 DNA follows: TGTGCCAGCAGCTCTTTACAGGGCCACCGCTATGGCTACACCTTC. This sequence encodes CASSSLQGHRYGYTF.

The rearrangement uses TRBV30 and TRBJ2-1; D perhaps matches TRBD2 (6 bases). This CDR3 is built from 14 residues. The V gene's germline CDR1 is GTSNPN and CDR2 SVGIG (reference sequence). Trimming took off 0 bases at V and 9 bases at J, with 15 bases between the two ends. The CDR3 coding sequence is TGTGCCTGGAGTGTACACTCGGCGGGAACTGAGCAGTTCTTC. This sequence encodes CAWSVHSAGTEQFF.

CDR3 sequence reads: CASSAGVLSSYNEQFF. CDR3 DNA sequence: TGCGCCAGCAGCGCCGGAGTATTGAGCTCCTACAATGAGCAGTTCTTC. This chain connects TRBV5-1 to TRBJ2-1; D is uncertain. The germline V gene encodes CDR1 SGHRS and CDR2 YFSETQ. The CDR3 is 16 amino acids. Trimming shortened V by 4 bases and J by 0 bases, and 14 bases separated the two germline ends.

V and J are TRBV6-5 and TRBJ2-5; D is possibly TRBD1 (6 bases). V lost 2 bases and J lost 4, with 8 bases in between. Germline V gene lookup returns CDR1 MNHEY and CDR2 SVGAGI. The CDR3 length is 13 residues. In nucleotides, the CDR3 is TGTGCCAGCAGTTACACAGGGAGAGAGACCCAGTACTTC. Residues: CASSYTGRETQYF.

The rearrangement uses TRBV5-1 and TRBJ2-7, with TRBD1 identical over 9 bases. Germline CDR1 and CDR2: SGHRS and YFSETQ. The V and J ends lost 3 bases and 6 bases, in that order; junction bases with no gene match: 7. The CDR3 consists of 14 residues. DNA of the CDR3: TGCGCCAGCAGCTCGGGACAGGGAGTACGCGAGCAGTACTTC. Translation: CASSSGQGVREQYF.

The V and J genes are TRBV4-2 and TRBJ2-1; TRBD2 is a possible D gene (5 bases). V lost 6 bases and J lost 1, with 7 bases in between. The germline V gene encodes CDR1 LGHNA and CDR2 YNFKEQ. This CDR3 comprises 13 residues. Here the CDR3 DNA reads TGTGCCAGCAGTCGGACTTCCTACAATGAGCAGTTCTTC. It yields the protein CASSRTSYNEQFF.

The chain joins TRBV25-1 to TRBJ1-1, with D perhaps matching TRBD1 (6 bases). Trimming shortened V by 5 bases and J by 4 bases, and 11 bases separated the two germline ends. The germline V gene encodes CDR1 MGHDK and CDR2 SYGVNS. The CDR3 runs 13 residues. The CDR3 sequence is CASSSWTATEAFF. In DNA form, the CDR3 reads TGTGCCAGCAGTTCCTGGACAGCCACTGAAGCTTTCTTT.

The rearrangement links TRBV6-1 to TRBJ1-2, with 8 nucleotides matching TRBD1. This CDR3 is 16 amino acids long. J gave up 4 bases and V 3 bases, and 10 bases lay outside the gene matches. CDR1 and CDR2 (germline): MNHNS, SASEGT. The CDR3 loop is CASSDLGQVQGYGYTF. CDR3 nucleotide sequence: TGTGCCAGCAGTGACCTGGGACAGGTCCAGGGCTATGGCTACACCTTC.

The gene calls are TRBV25-1 and TRBJ1-5, with a tentative D call TRBD1 (5 bases). This CDR3 spans 13 amino acids. V was cut by 5 bases and J by 2 bases, with 7 bases left in between. Germline V gene lookup returns CDR1 MGHDK and CDR2 SYGVNS. The DNA for the CDR3 is TGTGCCAGCAGTTGGGGGGGCAATCAGCCCCAGCATTTT. Translation: CASSWGGNQPQHF.

V gene TRBV19 combines with J gene TRBJ1-5; TRBD1 aligns across 9 bases. Losses at the gene ends were 5 bases for V and 2 bases for J; bases not matched to a gene: 7. The CDR3 extends over 16 amino acids. Germline CDR1 reads LNHDA; CDR2 reads SQIVND (reference sequence). The CDR3 nucleotides are TGTGCCAGTAGTGCGATAGGACAGGGGCGCAATCAGCCCCAGCATTTT. Encoded protein: CASSAIGQGRNQPQHF.

The rearrangement uses TRBV7-8 and TRBJ2-3; TRBD2 might be the D (6 bases). Trimming took off 5 bases at V and 7 bases at J, with 19 bases between the two ends. CDR1 SGHVS and CDR2 FQNEAQ come from the germline V gene. This CDR3 has 15 residues. The CDR3 loop is CASSKWGGEGNTQYF. For the CDR3, the DNA is TGTGCCAGCAGCAAATGGGGCGGGGAAGGAAATACGCAGTATTTT.